A single sample is the source of the 20 T cell receptor beta chains below, sequenced in a study of blood T cell repertoires in COVID-19. Profiled with immunoSEQ multiplex PCR; TCRdb holds only in-frame clones, not every one. The data hold 200,000 to 250,000 clones, with around 88% observed a single time. The sample comprised PBMCs or T cells enriched from blood (not recorded which). The source of these receptors is a woman between 50 and 59 years old with acute COVID-19.

Comment on this clone: This CDR3 is also generated by other DNA sequences in the sample. The V gene is TRBV18, the J gene TRBJ2-3; D is undetermined. Germline V lookup: CDR1 KGHSH, CDR2 LQKENI. The CDR3 covers 13 residues. The V end was cut by 0 bases, the J end by 4 bases, with 5 bases between. For the CDR3, the DNA is TGTGCCAGCTCACCACCAATCGCAGATACGCAGTATTTT. Translated, it gives CASSPPIADTQYF.

The chain has TRBV27 and TRBJ1-1; D is possibly TRBD1 (6 bases). The CDR3 extends over 14 amino acids. Trimming left V 2 bases short and J 5 bases short, with 12 bases between. Per germline, CDR1 MNHEY and CDR2 SMNVEV (reference sequence). The CDR3: CASSLEGGQTEAFF. The CDR3 nucleotides read TGTGCCAGCAGTTTAGAGGGGGGGCAAACTGAAGCTTTCTTT.

The CDR3 protein is CASSPLEGGLNSPLHF. Here the CDR3 DNA reads TGTGCCAGCAGTCCCCTTGAAGGGGGCCTTAATTCACCCCTCCACTTT. The J gene is TRBJ1-6, the V gene TRBV7-6, with 7 bases that match TRBD1. The CDR3 sequence is 16 residues long. Per germline, CDR1 SGHVS and CDR2 FNYEAQ. The ends lost 6 bases at V and 6 bases at J; junction bases unmatched: 11.

The chain recombines TRBV30 with TRBJ1-2; 9 bases line up with TRBD1. The length of the CDR3 is 14 residues. Per the germline V gene, CDR1 is GTSNPN and CDR2 is SVGIG (reference sequence). V was pared by 2 bases and J by 14 bases, with 15 bases of the junction left unmatched. The CDR3 reads CAWSPQTGGETSTF. The CDR3 coding sequence is TGTGCCTGGAGTCCACAAACAGGGGGCGAAACCTCAACCTTC.

This chain links TRBV28 with TRBJ1-3; D perhaps matches TRBD1 (6 bases). V lost 5 bases and J lost 3, with 8 bases in between. The germline gives CDR1 MDHEN, CDR2 SYDVKM. The CDR3 spans 13 residues. The CDR3 region has the DNA TGTGCCAGCAGTAGACAGGTTGGAAACACCATATATTTT. Translated: CASSRQVGNTIYF.

The CDR3 is CASSTPQGVAEAFF. CDR3 DNA sequence: TGTGCCAGCAGTACCCCGCAGGGGGTCGCTGAAGCTTTCTTT. This chain links TRBV28 with TRBJ1-1; TRBD1 matches 7 bases. Germline lookup yields CDR1 MDHEN and CDR2 SYDVKM. CDR3 length equals 14 residues. The ends lost 5 bases at V and 6 bases at J; junction bases unmatched: 9. Full variable domain (outside the CDR3, taken from reference TRBV28 and TRBJ1-1): DVKVTQSSRYLVKRTGEKVFLECVQDMDHENMFWYRQDPGLGLRLIYFSYDVKMKEKGDIPEGYSVSREKKERFSLILESASTNQTSMYLCASSTPQGVAEAFFGQGTRLTVV.

This sequence joins TRBV5-1 and TRBJ2-3; 11 nucleotides match TRBD1. Germline CDR1 is SGHRS and CDR2 is YFSETQ. This CDR3 comprises 16 residues. The J segment lost 5 bases and the V segment lost 2 bases, leaving 7 bases of the junction unmatched. The CDR3 reads CASSLQGQGALDTQYF. DNA for the CDR3: TGCGCCAGCAGCTTACAAGGACAGGGGGCGTTAGATACGCAGTATTTT.

This rearrangement joins TRBV28 to TRBJ2-5; possible D gene TRBD1, 5 bases. The CDR3 sequence is 16 residues long. Per the germline V gene, CDR1 is MDHEN and CDR2 is SYDVKM. V was cut by 1 base and J by 5 bases, with 17 bases left in between. CDR3 region: CASSLSPRGGTETQYF. The CDR3 bases are TGTGCCAGCAGTTTATCCCCAAGGGGTGGAACGGAGACCCAGTACTTC. The full variable domain, rest sourced from reference TRBV28 and TRBJ2-5, is DVKVTQSSRYLVKRTGEKVFLECVQDMDHENMFWYRQDPGLGLRLIYFSYDVKMKEKGDIPEGYSVSREKKERFSLILESASTNQTSMYLCASSLSPRGGTETQYFGPGTRLLVL.

This rearrangement joins TRBV7-9 to TRBJ2-1, with D maybe TRBD1 (6 bases). The CDR3 loop spans 12 amino acids. The germline V gene has CDR1 SEHNR and CDR2 FQNEAQ (reference sequence). Trimming pared 3 bases from V and 12 bases from J, leaving 12 bases between. CDR3 loop: CASSFQGLVQFF. CDR3 DNA: TGTGCCAGCAGCTTCCAGGGGTTGGTGCAGTTCTTC. Full variable domain (remainder filled in from reference TRBV7-9 and TRBJ2-1): DTGVSQNPRHKITKRGQNVTFRCDPISEHNRLYWYRQTLGQGPEFLTYFQNEAQLEKSRLLSDRFSAERPKGSFSTLEIQRTEQGDSAMYLCASSFQGLVQFFGPGTRLTVL.

The chain carries TRBV19 and TRBJ2-6, with 11 bases lining up with TRBD1. This CDR3 contains 16 residues. Germline V gene lookup returns CDR1 LNHDA and CDR2 SQIVND (reference sequence). V lost 6 bases to trimming and J lost 4 bases; unmatched junction nucleotides: 5. The CDR3 DNA reads as TGTGCCAGTAGGGACAGGGGGCGAGACGGGGCCAACGTCCTGACTTTC. Amino acids: CASRDRGRDGANVLTF.

This clone came up once. The gene calls are TRBV3-1 (or the pseudogene TRBV3-2) and TRBJ2-2, with 13 bases fitting TRBD2. CDR3 length equals 16 residues. Per germline, CDR1 LGHDT and CDR2 YNNKEL (reference sequence). V gave up 3 bases and J gave up 7 bases; unmatched junction bases: 5. The CDR3 sequence is CASSQGTSGIIGELFF. The CDR3 DNA is TGTGCCAGCAGCCAGGGGACTAGCGGGATAATCGGGGAGCTGTTTTTT.

The chain carries TRBV5-1 and TRBJ2-3; D might be TRBD1 (6 bases). The length of the CDR3 is 14 residues. CDR1 and CDR2 (germline): SGHRS, YFSETQ. The V end was cut by 0 bases, the J end by 5 bases, with 10 bases between. The CDR3 region has the DNA TGCGCCAGCAGCTTGGAACAGGGCGGAGATACGCAGTATTTT. Its translation is CASSLEQGGDTQYF.

This clone was seen a handful of times. This chain uses TRBV6-2 or TRBV6-3 with TRBJ1-2; no definite D call. This CDR3 has 12 amino acids. V shed 5 bases and J shed 4 bases, with 8 bases lying between them. CDR1 is MNHEY, CDR2 SVGEGT, per germline. CDR3 DNA: TGTGCCAGCAGTCCGGGAACCTATGGCTACACCTTC. Amino acid sequence: CASSPGTYGYTF.

The chain couples TRBV6-5 to TRBJ2-2, with 10 bases matching TRBD2. Germline lookup yields CDR1 MNHEY and CDR2 SVGAGI. The CDR3 is made up of 15 amino acids. V gave up 6 bases and J gave up 0 bases; unmatched junction bases: 1. The CDR3 sequence is CASRAGGANTGELFF. As DNA, the CDR3 is TGTGCCAGCAGAGCGGGAGGGGCGAACACCGGGGAGCTGTTTTTT.

The rearrangement joins TRBV5-4 to TRBJ2-3; the D gene is possibly TRBD2 (6 bases). V lost 7 bases and J 0 bases, leaving 15 bases between the germline ends. The CDR3 extends over 15 amino acids. CDR1 is SGHNT, CDR2 YYREEE, per germline (reference sequence). The CDR3 bases are TGTGCCAGCGCCGGGGCGGGACCTAGCACAGATACGCAGTATTTT. Protein product: CASAGAGPSTDTQYF.

This chain connects TRBV5-1 to TRBJ2-1; D is perhaps TRBD2 (6 bases). CDR1 SGHRS and CDR2 YFSETQ come from the germline V gene. Deletions cut 7 bases from V and 7 bases from J, with 12 bases between. The length of the CDR3 is 12 residues. DNA of the CDR3: TGCGCCAGCCAGCGGGTTCAGAATGAGCAGTTCTTC. Its protein product is CASQRVQNEQFF.

This clone appeared once. The rearrangement links TRBV7-2 to TRBJ1-5; D is unresolved. This CDR3 has 13 residues. Germline loops: CDR1 SGHTA, CDR2 FQGNSA. The V and J ends lost 0 bases and 5 bases respectively, with 5 bases between them. CDR3 bases: TGTGCCAGCAGCTTAGCGCGTTATCAGCCCCAGCATTTT. Residues: CASSLARYQPQHF.

The chain links TRBV27 to TRBJ2-7; 14 bases are shared with TRBD2. Germline CDR1 reads MNHEY; CDR2 reads SMNVEV (reference sequence). The V gene end was trimmed by 10 bases and the J gene end by 5 bases; junction bases not matched to a gene: 13. This CDR3 is 16 amino acids long. The CDR3 sequence is CATSNGLAGGFDEQYF. Written as DNA, the CDR3 is TGTGCCACTAGCAACGGACTAGCGGGAGGATTCGACGAGCAGTACTTC.

The gene calls are TRBV30 and TRBJ1-1, with 7 bases matching TRBD1. The CDR3 has 15 residues. V was pared by 2 bases and J by 4 bases, with 10 bases of the junction left unmatched. Germline CDR1 is GTSNPN and CDR2 is SVGIG (reference sequence). The CDR3 DNA sequence: TGTGCCTGGAGTTCCCGACAGGGAAGAGGCACTGAAGCTTTCTTT. Encoded protein: CAWSSRQGRGTEAFF.

This chain uses TRBV6-5 with TRBJ1-4; D is unresolved. This CDR3 comprises 15 residues. Trimming pared 4 bases from V and 8 bases from J, leaving 17 bases between. Germline lookup yields CDR1 MNHEY and CDR2 SVGAGI. CDR3 in DNA: TGTGCCAGCAGTTTAAACCAAGCTGTTCGGGAAAAACTGTTTTTT. This codes for CASSLNQAVREKLFF.